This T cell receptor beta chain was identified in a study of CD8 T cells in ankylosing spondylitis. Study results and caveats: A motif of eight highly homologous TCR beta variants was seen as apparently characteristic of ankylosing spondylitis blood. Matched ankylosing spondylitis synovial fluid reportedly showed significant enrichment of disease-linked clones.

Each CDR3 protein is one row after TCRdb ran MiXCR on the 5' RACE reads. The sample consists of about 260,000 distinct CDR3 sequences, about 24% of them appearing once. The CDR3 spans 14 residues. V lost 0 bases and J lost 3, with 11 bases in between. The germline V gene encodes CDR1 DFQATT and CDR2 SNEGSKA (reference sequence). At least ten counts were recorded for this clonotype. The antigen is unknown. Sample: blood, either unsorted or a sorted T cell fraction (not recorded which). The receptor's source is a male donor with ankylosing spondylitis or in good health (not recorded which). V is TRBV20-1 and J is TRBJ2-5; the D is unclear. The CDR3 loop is CSARDRLGKETQYF. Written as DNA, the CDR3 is TGCAGTGCTAGAGATCGGCTAGGCAAAGAGACCCAGTACTTC.